The TCR beta chain described here comes from a study of graft-versus-host responses after intestinal transplantation. Overall study results and limits: GvH clones appeared in recipient marrow, some first in ileum or blood.

Worth noting for this clone: The target antigen is unknown.

The CDR3 has 14 amino acids. Germline assignment: CDR1 MNHEY and CDR2 SMNVEV (reference sequence). V gave up 2 bases and J gave up 4 bases, with 11 bases separating them. The table came from immunoSEQ multiplex PCR; TCRdb's copy has only in-frame clones and leaves some out. The table includes roughly 100,000 clones, 80% to 95% detected once. The chain joins TRBV27 to TRBJ1-1; tentatively, D is TRBD1 (6 bases). The sample consisted of unstimulated CD8+ T cells sorted from spleen or lymph node cells, taken before intestinal transplant. The TCR originated in a human donor who received an intestinal transplant. The chain's CDR3 is CASSLTPGATEAFF. The CDR3 DNA reads TGTGCCAGCAGTTTAACCCCAGGGGCCACTGAAGCTTTCTTT.